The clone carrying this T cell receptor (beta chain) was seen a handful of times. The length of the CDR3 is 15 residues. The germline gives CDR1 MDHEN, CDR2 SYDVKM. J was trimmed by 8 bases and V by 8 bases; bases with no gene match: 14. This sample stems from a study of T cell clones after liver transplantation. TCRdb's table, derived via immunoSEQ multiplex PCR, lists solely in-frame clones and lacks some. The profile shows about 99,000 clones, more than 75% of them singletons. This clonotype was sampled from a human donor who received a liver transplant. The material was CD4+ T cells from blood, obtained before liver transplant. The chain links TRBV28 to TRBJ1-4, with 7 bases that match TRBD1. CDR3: CASVRQGPTGEKLFF. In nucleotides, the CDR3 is TGTGCCAGCGTACGACAGGGCCCTACTGGGGAAAAACTGTTTTTT.